The T cell receptor beta chain under discussion was sequenced for a study of regulatory T cells in long-lasting Graves disease. Across the whole study: Those with persistent Graves' disease had received antithyroid drugs for over 5 years with positive TSH receptor antibodies. Study findings and constraints: With approximately 2,500 shared public clonotypes, persistent patients exceeded new patients, who shared about a thousand. Persistent disease exhibited a predilection for TRBV28, TRBJ1-2 and TRBJ2-5.

Arm-PCR of CDR3 regions with iRepertoire HTBI primers generated TCR beta libraries. TCRdb redid the calling of the multiplex PCR reads with MiXCR, one entry per CDR3 protein. The table records roughly 450,000 distinct CDR3 sequences, about 20% of them present only once. The CDR3 is 13 amino acids. CDR1 is SGHRS and CDR2 is YFSETQ in the germline V gene. V lost 3 bases, J lost 4 bases, and 11 bases lay in between. Time point here: persistent/refractory GD, antithyroid drugs over 5 years with positive TRAb. PBMC RNA served as the TCR library source. The collection involved drawing 8 to 9 milliliters of peripheral blood into EDTA tubes. A remark on this clonotype: No antigen is known for it.

The V gene is TRBV5-1, the J gene TRBJ2-7; TRBD1 might be the D (6 bases). The sequence was collected from a female donor with Graves disease. The starting material was peripheral blood mononuclear cells (PBMCs), obtained when the disease was refractory, from a patient treated with antithyroid drugs. CDR3 nucleotides: TGCGCCAGCAGCTCTAACACAGGGTACGAGCAGTACTTC. The encoded protein is CASSSNTGYEQYF.